The text below deals with one T cell receptor (beta chain). Sequencing was performed with immunoSEQ multiplex PCR; in TCRdb, only in-frame clones are kept and a portion is missing. The table lists 13,000 to 15,000 clones, approximately 28% of them singletons, with about 6% in the top ten. The source of the sample is a study of tumour-infiltrating T cells in Burkitt lymphoma. The overall study: Survival, overall and progression-free, tracked with productive clonality.

This CDR3 is 14 amino acids long. Germline-derived CDR1 and CDR2 are MNHNY and SVGAGI (reference sequence). V lost 6 bases to trimming and J lost 4 bases; unmatched junction nucleotides: 3. Sequenced material: tumor tissue. The rearrangement links TRBV6-6 to TRBJ2-3, with 11 bases identical to TRBD2. The origin of this receptor is a human donor with diffuse large B-cell lymphoma. CDR3 bases: TGTGCCAGCAGGTTAGCGGGAGGGGCAGATACGCAGTATTTT. Encoded protein: CASRLAGGADTQYF.